One and the same sample provided the 15 T cell receptor beta chains below, sequenced in a study of Graves' ophthalmopathy and Graves' hyperthyroidism. The study amplified TCR beta CDR3 regions using RNA transcripts. HTBI primers were employed in first-round RT-PCR, then a second-round multiplex PCR followed. TCRdb reprocessed the multiplex PCR reads via MiXCR and lists one record per CDR3 protein. Found here are over a million distinct CDR3 sequences, less than 45% of them singletons; the top ten hold over 8.5%. Sequencing used peripheral blood or thyroid tissue (not recorded which). The receptors originated from an adult man with Graves' hyperthyroidism.

Turning to this clonotype: A much larger clone sits a single nucleotide away, making a read error possible. The genes are TRBV6-6 and TRBJ1-4, with no clear D. This CDR3 contains 13 residues. The germline gives CDR1 MNHNY, CDR2 SVGAGI (reference sequence). Trimming stripped 10 bases from V and 5 bases from J, with 14 bases between. CDR3 DNA: TGTGCCACGCCCTCGGACCTAAATGAAAAACTGTTTTTT. Translating gives CATPSDLNEKLFF.

Ten or more counts support this clonotype. The V gene is TRBV4-3, the J gene TRBJ2-5; no clear D. Germline values: CDR1 LGHNA, CDR2 YSLEER. Between the trimmed V and J ends, which lost 1 base and 7 bases, there was a span of 10 bases. The length of the CDR3 is 13 residues. The CDR3 loop is CASSQGPWSTQYF. DNA of the CDR3: TGCGCCAGCAGCCAAGGGCCTTGGTCGACCCAGTACTTC.

This clonotype was seen a single time. Just one base apart from a much larger clone, this may be a read error. The CDR3 does not close with the conserved phenylalanine or tryptophan, likely indicating a read error. This chain connects TRBV7-9 to TRBJ2-7; 8 bases agree with TRBD2. The CDR3 extends over 14 amino acids. J was trimmed by 7 bases and V by 5 bases; bases with no gene match: 10. Germline CDR1 is SEHNR and CDR2 is FQNEAQ (reference sequence). CDR3 sequence (DNA): TGTGCCAGCAGCACTAGCGGAAGTACTAGGGAGCAGTACCTC. Protein: CASSTSGSTREQYL.

This clonotype was seen repeatedly, ten times or more. This chain links TRBV29-1 with TRBJ1-3; D not resolved. CDR1 is SQVTM, CDR2 ANQGSEA, per germline. V gave up 5 bases and J gave up 3 bases, with 8 bases separating them. The CDR3 contains 12 residues. For the CDR3, the DNA is TGCAGCGTTTGGGTGGATGGAAACACCATATATTTT. Translated, it gives CSVWVDGNTIYF.

This clonotype was counted at least ten times. J is TRBJ2-5 and V is TRBV19, with no clear D. With 3 bases removed from V and 3 bases from J, the gap between germline ends came to 11 bases. The germline CDR1 and CDR2 sequences are LNHDA and SQIVND (reference sequence). The CDR3 loop spans 14 amino acids. CDR3 sequence: CASSISTVEETQYF. CDR3 coding DNA: TGTGCCAGTAGTATTAGTACAGTGGAAGAGACCCAGTACTTC.

This clonotype was counted many times. The rearrangement joins TRBV20-1 to TRBJ1-1, with 7 bases lining up with TRBD1. The CDR3 consists of 15 residues. V lost 4 bases to trimming and J lost 5 bases; unmatched junction nucleotides: 13. CDR1 DFQATT and CDR2 SNEGSKA come from the germline V gene (reference sequence). This chain's CDR3 is CSAMTGFLGRTEAFF. CDR3 nucleotide sequence: TGCAGTGCTATGACAGGGTTCTTGGGTCGGACTGAAGCTTTCTTT.

At least ten counts were recorded for this clonotype. This chain joins TRBV5-1 and TRBJ1-5; 8 bases match TRBD1. Germline loops: CDR1 SGHRS, CDR2 YFSETQ. The CDR3 is made up of 14 amino acids. Trimming took 4 bases from V and 5 from J; bases not matched to a gene: 5. The CDR3 sequence: CASSRGTGDQPQHF. The CDR3 DNA reads as TGCGCCAGCAGCCGTGGGACAGGTGATCAGCCCCAGCATTTT. The variable domain in full, completed from reference TRBV5-1 and TRBJ1-5, reads KAGVTQTPRYLIKTRGQQVTLSCSPISGHRSVSWYQQTPGQGLQFLFEYFSETQRNKGNFPGRFSGRQFSNSRSEMNVSTLELGDSALYLCASSRGTGDQPQHFGDGTRLSIL.

V usage is TRBV2 and J usage is TRBJ2-1; 10 bases fit TRBD1. Looked up from germline, CDR1 is SNHLY and CDR2 is FYNNEI. The CDR3 is made up of 16 amino acids. V was clipped by 2 bases and J by 6 bases; unmatched bases: 7. The CDR3 spells CASSETDRGTVNEQFF. The CDR3 bases are TGTGCCAGCAGTGAAACGGACAGGGGGACGGTCAATGAGCAGTTCTTC.

The chain uses TRBV20-1 and TRBJ1-3; D is uncertain. The CDR3 is made up of 13 amino acids. Trimming stripped 5 bases from V and 1 base from J, with 9 bases between. In germline, CDR1 is DFQATT, CDR2 SNEGSKA (reference sequence). The chain's CDR3 is CSAGVMSGNTIYF. CDR3 DNA: TGCAGTGCTGGGGTTATGTCTGGAAACACCATATATTTT.

The CDR3 nucleotides are TGTGCTAGAGATTCGAGCGGGAGTTTCTTCCGCGACTATGGCTACACCTTC. Translating gives CARDSSGSFFRDYGYTF. The J gene is TRBJ1-2, the V gene TRBV25-1, with no clear D. This CDR3 comprises 17 residues. Germline V gene sequence: CDR1 MGHDK, CDR2 SYGVNS.

This clonotype was observed many times. V usage is TRBV7-2 and J usage is TRBJ2-2; D may be TRBD2 (5 bases). The V end was cut by 5 bases, the J end by 6 bases, with 13 bases between. Germline lookup yields CDR1 SGHTA and CDR2 FQGNSA. This CDR3 spans 14 amino acids. The CDR3 DNA reads as TGTGCCAGCAGCCTACGACGGGGTGCCGGGGAGCTGTTTTTT. Amino acid sequence: CASSLRRGAGELFF.

The chain carries TRBV3-1 and TRBJ2-2; D call uncertain. V was trimmed by 1 base and J by 8 bases, leaving 8 bases between them. The CDR3 is made up of 13 amino acids. Germline CDR1 and CDR2: LGHDT and YNNKEL (reference sequence). The CDR3 sequence is CASSQVGLGELFF. The CDR3 region has the DNA TGTGCCAGCAGCCAAGTGGGCCTTGGGGAGCTGTTTTTT.

The CDR3 is CASSARDRADYGYTF. In DNA form, the CDR3 reads TGCGCCAGCAGTGCCCGGGACAGGGCGGACTATGGCTACACCTTC. The V and J genes are TRBV10-2 and TRBJ1-2; TRBD1 aligns across 9 bases. The CDR3 covers 15 residues. Germline trimming cut 4 bases from V and 3 bases from J; bases unmatched to any gene: 6. The V gene's germline CDR1 is WSHSY and CDR2 SAAADI.

The sample holds many counts of this clonotype. The chain employs TRBV7-3 and TRBJ2-6; either TRBD1 or TRBD2 may fit D (5 bases each). In germline, CDR1 is SGHTA, CDR2 FQGTGA. Trimming left V 5 bases short and J 0 bases short, with 17 bases between. This CDR3 spans 18 amino acids. The CDR3 DNA is TGTGCCAGCAGCCCCCGCCCGGGACCCCTCTCTGGGGCCAACGTCCTGACTTTC. Its protein is CASSPRPGPLSGANVLTF.

This chain uses TRBV12-3 or TRBV12-4 with TRBJ2-7, with D unresolved. V shed 10 bases and J shed 2 bases, with 18 bases lying between them. The CDR3 sequence is 14 residues long. CDR3 protein: CATKLEASAYEQYF. DNA of the CDR3: TGTGCCACCAAGTTAGAGGCATCCGCCTACGAGCAGTACTTC.